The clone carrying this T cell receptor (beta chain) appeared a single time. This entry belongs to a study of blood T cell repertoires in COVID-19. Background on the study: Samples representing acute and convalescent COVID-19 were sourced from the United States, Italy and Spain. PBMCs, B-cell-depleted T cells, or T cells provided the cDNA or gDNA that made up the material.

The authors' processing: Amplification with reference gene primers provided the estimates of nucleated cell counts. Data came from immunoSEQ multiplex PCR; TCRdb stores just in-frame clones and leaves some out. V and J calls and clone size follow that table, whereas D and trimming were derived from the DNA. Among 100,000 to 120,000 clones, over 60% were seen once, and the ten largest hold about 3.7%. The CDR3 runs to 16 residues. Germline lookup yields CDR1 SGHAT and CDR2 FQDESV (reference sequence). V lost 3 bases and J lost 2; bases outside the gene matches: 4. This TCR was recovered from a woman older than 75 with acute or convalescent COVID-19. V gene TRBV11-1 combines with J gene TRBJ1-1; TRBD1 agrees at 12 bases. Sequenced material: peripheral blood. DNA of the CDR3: TGTGCCAGCAGCTTTTTCGGGACAGGGGGCAACACTGAAGCTTTCTTT. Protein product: CASSFFGTGGNTEAFF. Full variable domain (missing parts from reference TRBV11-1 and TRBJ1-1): EAEVAQSPRYKITEKSQAVAFWCDPISGHATLYWYRQILGQGPELLVQFQDESVVDDSQLPKDRFSAERLKGVDSTLKIQPAELGDSAMYLCASSFFGTGGNTEAFFGQGTRLTVV.